One and the same sample provided the 17 T cell receptor beta chains below, sequenced in a study of blood T cells in healthy people across ages. Together with a sample-barcoded 5' primer, a J-beta primer mix was included in a second PCR lasting roughly 7 to 11 cycles. TCRdb processed the 5' RACE reads anew with MiXCR; each CDR3 protein has one entry. The sample contains around 900,000 distinct CDR3 sequences, roughly 51% of which appear only once. The sequenced material came from blood. These receptors all stem from a woman in her sixties or seventies in good health.

J is TRBJ1-4 and V is TRBV3-1, with TRBD1 matching over 7 bases. The CDR3 spans 15 residues. CDR1 and CDR2 (germline): LGHDT, YNNKEL (reference sequence). J was trimmed by 6 bases and V by 3 bases; bases with no gene match: 7. The CDR3 sequence is CASSHRGTDHEKLFF. Here the CDR3 DNA reads TGTGCCAGCAGCCACCGCGGGACAGACCATGAAAAACTGTTTTTT.

The V call is TRBV15, the J call TRBJ2-5, with 7 bases aligning to TRBD1. Per germline, CDR1 LNHNV and CDR2 YYDKDF (reference sequence). V lost 1 base, J lost 5 bases, and 7 bases stayed unmatched. The CDR3 has 15 amino acids. The CDR3, as DNA: TGTGCCACCAGCAGAGGACAGGGAAGTGTGGAGACCCAGTACTTC. Translated: CATSRGQGSVETQYF.

The rearrangement uses TRBV9 and TRBJ2-1; D uncertain. Per the germline V gene, CDR1 is SGDLS and CDR2 is YYNGEE. The CDR3 has 14 residues. V shed 2 bases and J shed 7 bases, with 13 bases lying between them. Here the CDR3 reads CASSVDLIINEQFF. CDR3 nucleotide sequence: TGTGCCAGCAGCGTCGACTTGATTATAAATGAGCAGTTCTTC.

The chain uses TRBV9 and TRBJ2-3, with 9 bases that match TRBD2. Germline values: CDR1 SGDLS, CDR2 YYNGEE. V shed 0 bases and J 7 bases; nucleotides not matched to a gene: 6. The CDR3 length is 15 residues. For the CDR3, the DNA is TGTGCCAGCAGCGTAGGCCCCAGCGGGGGGAATACGCAGTATTTT. Protein: CASSVGPSGGNTQYF.

This clonotype was counted at least ten times. The chain links TRBV7-2 to TRBJ2-7, with D perhaps assigned TRBD1 or TRBD2 (6 bases each). The length of the CDR3 is 16 residues. The germline V and J ends were trimmed by 1 base and 6 bases, with 19 bases remaining between them. The V gene's germline CDR1 is SGHTA and CDR2 FQGNSA. CDR3 DNA sequence: TGTGCCAGCAGCTTAGACGGAGGGGCAGGGGTCTCCGAGCAGTACTTC. The encoded protein is CASSLDGGAGVSEQYF.

The rearrangement joins TRBV3-1 to TRBJ2-3; either TRBD1 or TRBD2 may supply D (5 bases each). Per the germline V gene, CDR1 is LGHDT and CDR2 is YNNKEL (reference sequence). The CDR3 contains 16 residues. V dropped 4 bases and J dropped 0 bases, with 14 bases sitting between them. CDR3: CASSPTGGPSTDTQYF. The CDR3 DNA follows: TGTGCCAGCAGCCCCACAGGAGGACCTAGCACAGATACGCAGTATTTT.

The chain carries TRBV5-5 and TRBJ2-7, with D hard to call. The J call is doubtful: the DNA matches TRBJ2-5 better. The germline V gene encodes CDR1 SGHKS and CDR2 YYEKEE (reference sequence). This CDR3 has 14 amino acids. CDR3: CASSYPQRMETQYF. The CDR3 DNA sequence: TGTGCCAGCAGCTACCCACAACGGATGGAGACCCAGTACTTC.

A note on this clonotype: One junction end does not reproduce the germline sequence, and a read error may be involved. CDR3 DNA: TGTGCCTGCAGCTTACAGACCAGCACAGATACGCAGTATTTT. Translation: CACSLQTSTDTQYF. The chain links TRBV7-9 to TRBJ2-3, with D hard to call. CDR3 size: 14 residues. The germline gives CDR1 SEHNR, CDR2 FQNEAQ (reference sequence).

V gene TRBV7-2 combines with J gene TRBJ2-1; 13 bases map to TRBD2. Looked up from germline, CDR1 is SGHTA and CDR2 is FQGNSA. This CDR3 contains 14 residues. After removal of 6 bases from V and 8 bases from J, the junction contained 4 bases not matched to a gene. The DNA for the CDR3 is TGTGCCAGCAGGAGGACTAGCGGGAGTGATGAGCAGTTCTTC. Protein: CASRRTSGSDEQFF.

The chain carries TRBV29-1 and TRBJ2-7, with 10 bases matching TRBD2. The CDR3 is 16 amino acids. Germline V lookup: CDR1 SQVTM, CDR2 ANQGSEA. The ends lost 5 bases at V and 0 bases at J; junction bases unmatched: 10. CDR3 coding DNA: TGCAGCGTTCAGGGAATCCCTAGCGGGAGCTCCTACGAGCAGTACTTC. Protein sequence: CSVQGIPSGSSYEQYF.

This clonotype appeared a few times. V usage is TRBV6-7 and J usage is TRBJ2-1; 8 bases line up with TRBD2. TRBV6-7 is given ORF status, its function remaining uncertain. The CDR3 runs to 16 residues. Trimming cost V 4 bases and J 3 bases; bases outside gene matches: 8. The CDR3, as DNA: TGTGCCAGCAGTTCCCCCCGGGGGGGGCTCTACAATGAGCAGTTCTTC. This sequence encodes CASSSPRGGLYNEQFF.

In its sample, this clonotype was seen once. This chain uses TRBV7-2 with TRBJ1-4; D uncertain. This CDR3 region has 14 residues. V lost 3 bases and J 6 bases, leaving 11 bases between the germline ends. Germline lookup yields CDR1 SGHTA and CDR2 FQGNSA. CDR3 amino acids: CASSLQGRHEKLFF. CDR3 nucleotide sequence: TGTGCCAGCAGCTTGCAAGGGCGGCATGAAAAACTGTTTTTT.

The chain is built from TRBV6-6 and TRBJ2-7; D might be TRBD1 (5 bases). The J call could be wrong; TRBJ2-5 is a better fit for the DNA end. Germline V gene lookup returns CDR1 MNHNY and CDR2 SVGAGI (reference sequence). The CDR3 sequence is 14 residues long. This chain's CDR3 is CASSPTPREETQYF. The CDR3 DNA is TGTGCCAGCAGCCCAACCCCCAGGGAAGAGACCCAGTACTTC.

This rearrangement joins TRBV4-1 to TRBJ1-6; D not resolved. Trimming took 0 bases from V and 4 from J, leaving 4 bases between them. The CDR3 extends over 14 amino acids. Germline values: CDR1 MGHRA, CDR2 YSYEKL. This CDR3 is CASSQDGYNSPLHF. CDR3 DNA: TGCGCCAGCAGCCAAGACGGTTATAATTCACCCCTCCACTTT.

This clonotype was counted only a few times. This rearrangement joins TRBV3-1 to TRBJ2-7; D might be TRBD2 (6 bases). The CDR3 is 14 amino acids. The germline V gene encodes CDR1 LGHDT and CDR2 YNNKEL (reference sequence). The V gene lost 1 base and the J gene lost 2 bases, with 9 bases spanning the gap. CDR3 sequence (DNA): TGTGCCAGCAGCCAAGGGCTAGCGCCCTACGAGCAGTACTTC. Translated, it gives CASSQGLAPYEQYF.

The CDR3 here is CASSPGRMNSPLHF. In DNA form, the CDR3 reads TGTGCCAGCAGCCCGGGACGGATGAATTCACCCCTCCACTTT. The chain joins TRBV11-2 to TRBJ1-6; D possibly corresponds to TRBD1 (5 bases). CDR3 size: 14 residues. In germline, CDR1 is SGHAT, CDR2 FQNNGV. V was pared by 5 bases and J by 7 bases, with 12 bases between.

The V gene is TRBV9, the J gene TRBJ2-2, with 13 positions matching TRBD2. The length of the CDR3 is 18 residues. V shed 0 bases, J shed 6 bases, and the junction held 8 bases outside the gene matches. Germline CDR1 is SGDLS and CDR2 is YYNGEE. The chain's CDR3 is CASSVATSGRPGAGELFF. The CDR3 nucleotides are TGTGCCAGCAGCGTAGCGACTAGCGGGAGGCCGGGGGCCGGGGAGCTGTTTTTT.